In its sample, the clone carrying this T cell receptor (beta chain) was seen many times. This record comes from a study of T-cell reconstitution after alpha-beta-depleted transplantation in children. The CDR3 has 11 amino acids. Germline CDR1 MNHNY, CDR2 SVGAGI (reference sequence). Trimming took 3 bases from V and 9 from J, leaving 6 bases between them. Using unique molecular identifiers, the investigators prepared the TCRbeta library. Via MiXCR, TCRdb re-called the PCR reads, giving one row per CDR3 protein. The sample holds 200,000 to 250,000 distinct CDR3 sequences, around 8% seen once. The V call is TRBV6-6, the J call TRBJ2-1; no firm D call. The sequencing used PBMCs, mostly from graft donor cells, collected 180 days after TCRalphabeta/CD19-depleted stem cell transplant. The sequence derives from a male patient younger than 18 who had a stem cell transplant for acute lymphoblastic leukemia, so the T cells may come from the graft donor. The CDR3 here is CASSYYTEQFF. For the CDR3, the DNA is TGTGCCAGCAGTTATTATACTGAGCAGTTCTTC.